This entry describes one T cell receptor (beta chain). Its antigen is not identified. The data originate from a study of Ad26.COV2.S vaccination and SARS-CoV-2 variants. In germline, CDR1 is MNHEY, CDR2 SVGAGI. The CDR3 runs to 12 residues. V lost 6 bases and J 6 bases, leaving 9 bases between the germline ends. Sequenced by immunoSEQ multiplex PCR; TCRdb stores in-frame clones only, minus some. The sample holds roughly 350,000 clones, approximately 86% seen once. Described treatment: roughly 19 received Ad26.COV2.S at low or high dose, single or two shots; roughly 5 received placebo; per-sample allocation not given. Sampling occurred on day 63 after the first vaccine or placebo injection. Study-wide findings and caveats: Assessments of TCR breadth and depth may have underestimated the total T cell responses.

The receptor was derived from a person aged 18-65 years who received the Ad26.COV2.S COVID-19 vaccine or a placebo. The V call is TRBV6-5, the J call TRBJ1-5; D unclear. This specimen consisted of peripheral blood, obtained in a trial of Ad26.COV2.S vaccine versus placebo. CDR3 sequence: CASSVSVQPQHF. DNA for the CDR3: TGTGCCAGCAGCGTTTCAGTTCAGCCCCAGCATTTT.